This T cell receptor beta chain was recorded in a study of cytomegalovirus exposure and HLA in healthy donors. Study-level findings and limits: An apparent linkage of common viral pathogens to several of the most significant clusters emerged in a later analysis. Sequencing likely produced, as an artifact, a cluster of highly shared sequence variants.

A remark on this clone: Its antigen is unidentified.

This PCR relied on a set of 60 Vbeta primers and 13 Jbeta primers. This table comes from immunoSEQ multiplex PCR, and its TCRdb copy is limited to in-frame clones, with some not included. Of 150,000 to 200,000 clones listed, over 65% are singletons. The CDR3 runs 13 residues. Trimming pared 1 base from V and 7 bases from J, leaving 10 bases between. Per the germline V gene, CDR1 is MNHNS and CDR2 is SASEGT. This chain connects TRBV6-1 to TRBJ1-2; unclear D gene. The TCR sequence derives from a woman aged 45-65 years in good health and CMV-seropositive. The specimen sequenced was PBMCs. The CDR3 loop reads CASSEGRQVGYTF. The CDR3 DNA reads as TGTGCCAGCAGTGAAGGTCGGCAGGTTGGCTACACCTTC.